This is a list of T cell receptor beta chains from one sample in a study of blood T cells in healthy people across ages. From the 5' RACE reads, TCRdb called clonotypes with MiXCR, one entry per CDR3 protein. The sample has fewer than 1.5 million distinct CDR3 sequences, 42% seen once; the top ten hold less than 8%. Sequenced material: blood. These receptor sequences come from a woman aged 18-29 years in good health. Each CDR3 is given with its conserved first and last residue. Fields, in order: D gene, J gene, CDR3 length, V gene, CDR3 protein. D genes are given only for firm matches.

TRBD1	TRBJ2-7	13	TRBV15	CATSRDSNYEQYF
.	TRBJ1-5	17	TRBV4-1	CASSQEGVPGGNQPQHF
.	TRBJ2-7	12	TRBV20-1	CGGAGGTYEQYF
.	TRBJ2-7	13	TRBV14	CASSRTAGYEQYF
TRBD2	TRBJ2-4	18	TRBV5-1	CASSLEVTSGRAKNIQYF
TRBD2	TRBJ2-3	16	TRBV9	CASSHPSGGGTDTQYF
.	TRBJ2-1	14	TRBV2	CASSDQGSYNEQFF
TRBD2	TRBJ2-5	14	TRBV3-1	CASSSGLLEETQYF
TRBD1	TRBJ1-5	18	TRBV28	CASSSINRTGYSNQPQHF
TRBD1	TRBJ1-2	16	TRBV4-2	CASSQDVAGGYYGYTF
.	TRBJ2-3	15	TRBV4-1	CASSQEAGATDTQYF
TRBD1	TRBJ2-2	16	TRBV10-3	CAILQGQGEVAGELFF
.	TRBJ2-7	11	TRBV10-3	CAISVGGEQYF
TRBD1	TRBJ2-7	14	TRBV9	CASSVRGQGYEQYF
.	TRBJ2-1	13	TRBV9	CASSYLLNNEQFF
.	TRBJ2-5	13	TRBV10-3	CAISDGKQETQYF
TRBD1	TRBJ1-3	14	TRBV29-1	CSATTGDSGNTIYF
.	TRBJ2-5	12	TRBV7-8	CASSPAEETQYF
.	.	16	TRBV20-1	CSARWGLSISYNEQYF
TRBD1	TRBJ1-4	17	TRBV12-3/TRBV12-4	CASSSHRGGVTNEKLFF
.	TRBJ2-3	16	TRBV4-1	CASSQGKGANTDTQYF
.	TRBJ1-1	11	TRBV28	CASSLTPEAFF
.	TRBJ2-3	15	TRBV25-1	CASSVPGTRTDTQYF
TRBD1	TRBJ2-5	15	TRBV24-1	CATSDPRGYQETRYF
TRBD2	TRBJ2-3	14	TRBV2	CASRAPASGGLQYF
.	TRBJ1-1	13	TRBV3-1	CASSQLRGKEAFF
TRBD1	TRBJ1-2	13	TRBV28	CASTDRTGRVYTF
.	.	15	TRBV20-1	CSARPPGRVDYEQYF
.	TRBJ1-2	16	TRBV6-5	CASSPLEPRGKNGYTF
.	TRBJ2-5	13	TRBV12-3/TRBV12-4	CASSISKRETQYF
.	.	14	TRBV7-9	CASSLPYQGAEQYF
.	TRBJ2-1	14	TRBV12-3/TRBV12-4	CASSLKLRGDEQFF
.	TRBJ2-5	16	TRBV7-8	CASSPDQVRRKETQYF
TRBD1	TRBJ1-2	16	TRBV16	CASSHPPRGLDYGYTF
TRBD1	TRBJ2-7	15	TRBV5-1	CASSLGGQDTYEQYF
TRBD1	TRBJ1-1	16	TRBV27	CASSFGQGTMNTEAFF
.	TRBJ1-2	13	TRBV7-9	CASSPDGDGGYTF
.	TRBJ2-1	16	TRBV20-1	CSARPGRVGAYNEQFF
.	TRBJ2-1	13	TRBV7-2	CASSYLALNEQFF
.	TRBJ2-6	15	TRBV6-5	CASSRDFSGANVLTF
.	TRBJ1-2	16	TRBV10-3	CAISEHTRTVEYGYTF
TRBD1	TRBJ2-3	17	TRBV7-9	CASSQDGQGIFLDTQYF
.	TRBJ2-2	17	TRBV15	CATSRGKAILDTGELFF
.	TRBJ1-2	14	TRBV27	CASSLRQGNYGYTF
TRBD2	TRBJ2-3	14	TRBV30	CAWKLSGGRDTQYF
TRBD2	TRBJ2-1	16	TRBV6-6	CASRNVWRGALNEQFF
.	TRBJ1-1	12	TRBV5-1	CASNWLDFEAFF
TRBD2	TRBJ2-3	17	TRBV4-1	CASSQDGPSGTTDTQYF
.	TRBJ2-7	12	TRBV20-1	CSARDSIDEQYF
TRBD1	TRBJ1-1	15	TRBV20-1	CSAPPGQGAVTEAFF
.	TRBJ2-7	13	TRBV6-1	CASSRLVQYEQYF
.	TRBJ1-6	16	TRBV6-5	CASSSTVWTYNSPLHF
TRBD2	TRBJ2-2	16	TRBV13	CASSSGLAGATGELFF